This entry features one T cell receptor beta chain sequence. As yet, its antigen is unknown. The entry originates in a study of CD8+CD57+ T cells in acquired aplastic anemia. The wider study: The average for DNA from sorted CD4+ and CD8+ cells was approximately 3.2 ug. Findings and limits, study-wide: Patients and controls were not found to differ significantly in CD8+ Simpson's diversity. Patients and controls had in common approximately 29 CD8+ CDR3 sequences.

Template material for TCR beta VDJ and CDR3 profiling consisted of genomic DNA. One entry per CDR3 protein, called by TCRdb with MiXCR from the reads. The table shows 180,000 or so distinct CDR3 sequences, with less than 60% occurring only once. With V trimmed by 6 bases and J by 3 bases, 5 bases remained unmatched. The CDR3 contains 14 residues. Germline values: CDR1 ENHRY, CDR2 SYGVKD. Patients chosen for sequencing had CD8+CD57+ cells that had expanded, as shown by flow cytometry. Patients had received no therapy at the time of blood sampling. The genes are TRBV10-3 and TRBJ2-7; 10 bases agree with TRBD2. The receptor comes from a human donor with aplastic anemia. Sequencing was done on a sample of sorted CD4+, CD8+, or CD8+CD57+ T cells (not recorded which) from PBMCs. CDR3 nucleotide sequence: TGTGCCATCAGAGGACTAGCGGAAAACTACGAGCAGTACTTC. It yields the protein CAIRGLAENYEQYF.